This TCR beta chain emerged from a study of T cell repertoires in cytomegalovirus infection. Overall study: In the study, CMV epitopes included recently identified HLA-C-restricted and well-studied HLA-B-restricted ones.

This clonotype was detected many times. Antigen: not known. Each CDR3 protein is one row after TCRdb ran MiXCR on the reads. The sample has approximately 1,000,000 distinct CDR3 sequences, under 40% seen once; the top ten hold under 15%. The CDR3 runs 14 residues. Per germline, CDR1 SGHTA and CDR2 FQGNSA. V was trimmed by 7 bases and J by 7 bases, leaving 17 bases between them. The chain employs TRBV7-2 and TRBJ1-5; maybe TRBD1 (5 bases). This specimen consisted of cultured CD8+ T cells from PBMCs, obtained from culture after CMV antigen stimulation. The sequence was collected from a human donor in good health (CMV status not recorded). Some clones in this sample may be carry-over from other donors' samples. CDR3 amino acids: CASTALGTGQPQHF. The CDR3, as DNA: TGTGCCAGCACCGCCCTAGGGACTGGCCAGCCCCAGCATTTT.